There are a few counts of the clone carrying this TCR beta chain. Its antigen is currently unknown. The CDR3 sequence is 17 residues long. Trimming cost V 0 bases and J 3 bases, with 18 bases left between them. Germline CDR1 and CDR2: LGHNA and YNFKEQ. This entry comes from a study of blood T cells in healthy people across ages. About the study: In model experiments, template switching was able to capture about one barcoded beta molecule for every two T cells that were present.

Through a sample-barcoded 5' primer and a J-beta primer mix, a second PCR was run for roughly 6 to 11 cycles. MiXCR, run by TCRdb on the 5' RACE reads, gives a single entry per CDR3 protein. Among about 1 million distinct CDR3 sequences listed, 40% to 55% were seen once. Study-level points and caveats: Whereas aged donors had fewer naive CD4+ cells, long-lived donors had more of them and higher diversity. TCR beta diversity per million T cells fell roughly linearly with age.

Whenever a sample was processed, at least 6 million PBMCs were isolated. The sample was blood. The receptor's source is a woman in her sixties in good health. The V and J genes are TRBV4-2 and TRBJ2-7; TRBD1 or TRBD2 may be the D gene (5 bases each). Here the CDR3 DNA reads TGTGCCAGCAGCCAAGAGGCCGGGGCTTCCCAGTTCTACGAGCAGTACTTC. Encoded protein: CASSQEAGASQFYEQYF.